The 11 T cell receptor beta chains below come from one sample, sequenced in a study of shared clonotypes between healthy human individuals (dated by TCRdb to the early 2020s). Libraries were built with the immunoSEQ multiplex PCR assay. Sourced from immuneACCESS, this table was stored by TCRdb with only in-frame sequences that have V and J called. A share of the clones is absent; for the studies checked, an unresolved V gene accounts for under half, and the remainder has no known explanation. The sample data list millions of clones, and roughly nine tenths of these were observed just once. The top ten constitute around 0.14% of the sample. Sequencing was done on a sample of naive CD4+ T cells sorted from blood. Interpreted using the paper, the cell subset or site label stands for: CD45RA+ positively selected. These receptors were obtained from a man aged 18 to 30 in good health.

The chain uses TRBV9 and TRBJ1-6; TRBD1 aligns across 9 bases. J lost 9 bases, V lost 3 bases, and 7 bases had no gene match. Germline CDR1 SGDLS, CDR2 YYNGEE. The CDR3 consists of 15 residues. CDR3 amino acids: CASSGDETGGSPLHF. In DNA form, the CDR3 reads TGTGCCAGCAGCGGAGATGAGACAGGGGGTTCACCCCTCCACTTT.

The chain joins TRBV15 to TRBJ2-7; D possibly corresponds to TRBD1 (5 bases). Looked up from germline, CDR1 is LNHNV and CDR2 is YYDKDF (reference sequence). This CDR3 is built from 15 residues. V lost 0 bases, J lost 6 bases, and 15 bases lay in between. CDR3 loop: CATSRDQGLGSEQYF. The CDR3 DNA reads as TGTGCCACCAGCAGAGATCAGGGTCTAGGATCCGAGCAGTACTTC.

The rearrangement uses TRBV30 and TRBJ2-5; D remains unclear. The CDR3 loop spans 13 amino acids. Per the germline V gene, CDR1 is GTSNPN and CDR2 is SVGIG (reference sequence). Trimming removed 4 bases from V and 3 bases from J, with 12 bases in between. CDR3 sequence reads: CAWKGSKEETQYF. The CDR3 nucleotides are TGTGCCTGGAAAGGAAGTAAGGAAGAGACCCAGTACTTC.

This clone was observed a single time. The V call is TRBV11-2, the J call TRBJ1-1; maybe TRBD1 (5 bases). Between the trimmed V and J ends, which lost 4 bases and 5 bases, there was a span of 26 bases. The CDR3 contains 18 residues. Germline V gives CDR1 SGHAT, CDR2 FQNNGV. CDR3 DNA sequence: TGTGCCAGCAGCTACTTAAAGGGACCTCCCGGGGGTAGGACTGAAGCTTTCTTT. Encoded protein: CASSYLKGPPGGRTEAFF.

The V and J genes are TRBV5-1 and TRBJ1-3; D uncertain. Germline V lookup: CDR1 SGHRS, CDR2 YFSETQ. The CDR3 has 16 amino acids. V was trimmed by 6 bases and J by 2 bases, leaving 18 bases between them. CDR3 in amino acids: CASTLTPISAGNTIYF. CDR3 DNA sequence: TGCGCCAGCACATTAACTCCAATATCGGCTGGAAACACCATATATTTT.

V usage is TRBV6-1 and J usage is TRBJ1-1; no clear D. The CDR3 has 13 residues. Per germline, CDR1 MNHNS and CDR2 SASEGT. The V and J ends lost 5 bases and 6 bases respectively, with 13 bases between them. CDR3 residues: CASSKKSGPEAFF. The CDR3 DNA sequence: TGTGCCAGCAGTAAAAAGAGCGGTCCTGAAGCTTTCTTT.

This clone was recorded only once. Here the CDR3 reads CASSKYRDHEQYF. The CDR3 coding sequence is TGTGCCAGCAGCAAATACAGGGACCACGAGCAGTACTTC. The V gene is TRBV21-1, the J gene TRBJ2-7; TRBD1, as called in the table, went unchecked against the DNA. TRBV21-1 is shown as a pseudogene. The CDR3 extends over 13 amino acids.

This clone was seen a handful of times. The genes are TRBV27 and TRBJ2-7; D is undetermined. Germline V gene data show CDR1 as MNHEY and CDR2 as SMNVEV (reference sequence). The CDR3 contains 15 residues. Trimming took off 4 bases at V and 0 bases at J, with 13 bases between the two ends. CDR3 in amino acids: CASSYRLTASYEQYF. CDR3 nucleotide sequence: TGTGCCAGCAGTTACCGTCTTACAGCCTCCTACGAGCAGTACTTC.

The chain joins TRBV15 to TRBJ2-3; perhaps TRBD2 as D (6 bases). V was cut by 0 bases and J by 4 bases, with 11 bases left in between. The germline CDR1 and CDR2 sequences are LNHNV and YYDKDF (reference sequence). The CDR3 runs 15 residues. CDR3 nucleotide sequence: TGTGCCACCAGCAGAGATCAGGGAGGCGCAGATACGCAGTATTTT. Translating it yields CATSRDQGGADTQYF.

The CDR3 nucleotides read TGTGCCAGCAGTGACAGGGGGCATCAGCCCCAGCATTTT. It codes for CASSDRGHQPQHF. The chain links TRBV28 to TRBJ1-5; 10 bases agree with TRBD1. Germline trimming cut 5 bases from V and 5 bases from J; bases unmatched to any gene: 0. Germline values: CDR1 MDHEN, CDR2 SYDVKM. The CDR3 loop spans 13 amino acids. Complete variable domain (other parts from reference TRBV28 and TRBJ1-5): DVKVTQSSRYLVKRTGEKVFLECVQDMDHENMFWYRQDPGLGLRLIYFSYDVKMKEKGDIPEGYSVSREKKERFSLILESASTNQTSMYLCASSDRGHQPQHFGDGTRLSIL.

The rearrangement links TRBV7-8 to TRBJ2-3, with 9 bases lining up with TRBD1. CDR3 length: 13 amino acids. V dropped 8 bases and J dropped 3; count of bases not matched to a gene: 3. Looked up from germline, CDR1 is SGHVS and CDR2 is FQNEAQ. The CDR3 DNA reads TGTGCCAGCCTGACAGGGGGGACAGATACGCAGTATTTT. Amino acids: CASLTGGTDTQYF.